A selection of T cell receptor beta chains follows, all from one sample in a study of T cell responses to AZD1222 COVID-19 vaccine. The method was immunoSEQ multiplex PCR; TCRdb's version includes in-frame clones alone and lacks a portion of them. This sample has some 100,000 clones, with about nine tenths found just once. The sample here was peripheral blood, taken on day 0 of AZD1222 vaccination. The receptors shown here come from an adult in good health. Both conserved end residues are part of each CDR3. Fields, in order: V gene, CDR3 protein.

v_call: TRBV14; cdr3_aa: CASSQVDPPYQSKQTQYF
v_call: TRBV6-4; cdr3_aa: CASSEGQGANEQFF
v_call: TRBV15; cdr3_aa: CATGADPYEQYF
v_call: TRBV7-8; cdr3_aa: CASSLGVSYNSPLHF
v_call: TRBV5-5; cdr3_aa: CASSFQLQGSGNTIYF
v_call: TRBV6-5; cdr3_aa: CASSYSTGERIYGYTF
v_call: TRBV4-2; cdr3_aa: CASSQGTGTDTQYF
v_call: TRBV18; cdr3_aa: CASSPTGGDTEAFF
v_call: TRBV27; cdr3_aa: CASSLLTGELFF
v_call: TRBV28; cdr3_aa: CASRTGTDMNTEAFF
v_call: TRBV7-8; cdr3_aa: CASSSRREASYEQYF
v_call: TRBV9; cdr3_aa: CASSVGGQGTYEQYF
v_call: TRBV28; cdr3_aa: CASRTTGAANTEAFF
v_call: TRBV27; cdr3_aa: CASSGLAGGDNEQFF
v_call: TRBV5-4; cdr3_aa: CASSLTSGYTGELFF
v_call: TRBV10-3; cdr3_aa: CAISDPGISGNTIYF
v_call: TRBV27; cdr3_aa: CASSFRGPGQPQHF
v_call: TRBV2; cdr3_aa: CASSSESYNEQFF
v_call: TRBV28; cdr3_aa: CASSSGPERSYNEQFF
v_call: TRBV28; cdr3_aa: CASSLDTYEKLFF
v_call: TRBV6-5; cdr3_aa: CASTVGGNTEAFF
v_call: TRBV7-3; cdr3_aa: CASSLLAGGADTQYF
v_call: TRBV28; cdr3_aa: CASSFGTDNSPLHF
v_call: TRBV6-1; cdr3_aa: CATQAGRGYEQYF
v_call: TRBV5-1; cdr3_aa: CASSIGSWGAGNTIYF
v_call: TRBV3-1/TRBV3-2; cdr3_aa: CASSQITGQPQHF
v_call: TRBV5-1; cdr3_aa: CASSSGQGAVGELFF
v_call: TRBV5-6; cdr3_aa: CASSLDGYYEQYF
v_call: TRBV18; cdr3_aa: CASSPIQIDEQFF
v_call: TRBV11-3; cdr3_aa: CASTQTGTVGETQYF
v_call: TRBV19; cdr3_aa: CASSQIGTLNNEQFF
v_call: TRBV11-3; cdr3_aa: CASSLGGGRQGSTDTQYF
v_call: TRBV4-2; cdr3_aa: CASSTRGVNNEQFF
v_call: TRBV6-5; cdr3_aa: CASSYLGSFPRTAAFF
v_call: TRBV10-3; cdr3_aa: CAISADSLYGYTF
v_call: TRBV5-5; cdr3_aa: CASSPGQGGVHSYEQYF
v_call: TRBV7-9; cdr3_aa: CASSPIGTRELDEQYF
v_call: TRBV6-1; cdr3_aa: CASSGLAGRSTDTQYF
v_call: TRBV23-1; cdr3_aa: CASSRGRTNTEAFF
v_call: TRBV29-1; cdr3_aa: CSVRDPQYEQYF
v_call: TRBV2; cdr3_aa: CASSYSTGANSPLHF
v_call: TRBV4-2; cdr3_aa: CASSQNLANTGELFF
v_call: TRBV7-9; cdr3_aa: CASSPRGETEAFF
v_call: TRBV28; cdr3_aa: CASSLLTGSHEQYF
v_call: TRBV18; cdr3_aa: CASSPPGLAGVVDTQYF
v_call: TRBV27; cdr3_aa: CASRIDSHNSPLHF